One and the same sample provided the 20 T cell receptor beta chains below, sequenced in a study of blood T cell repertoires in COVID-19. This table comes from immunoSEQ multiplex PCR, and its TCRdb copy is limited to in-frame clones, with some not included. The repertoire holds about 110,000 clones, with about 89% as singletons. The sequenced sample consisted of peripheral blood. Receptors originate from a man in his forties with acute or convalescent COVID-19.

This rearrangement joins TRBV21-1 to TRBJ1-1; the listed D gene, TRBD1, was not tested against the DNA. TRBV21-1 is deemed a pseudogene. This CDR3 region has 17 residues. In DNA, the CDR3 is TGTGCCAGCAGCTCCCGGGACAGGGGGCGATTGGACACTGAAGCTTTCTTT. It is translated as CASSSRDRGRLDTEAFF.

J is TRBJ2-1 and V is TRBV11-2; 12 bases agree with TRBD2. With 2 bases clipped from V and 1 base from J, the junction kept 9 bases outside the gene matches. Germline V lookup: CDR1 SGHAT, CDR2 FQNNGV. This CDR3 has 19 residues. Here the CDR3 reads CASSLRLAGAWGSYNEQFF. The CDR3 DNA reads TGTGCCAGCAGCTTAAGACTAGCGGGAGCCTGGGGGTCCTACAATGAGCAGTTCTTC.

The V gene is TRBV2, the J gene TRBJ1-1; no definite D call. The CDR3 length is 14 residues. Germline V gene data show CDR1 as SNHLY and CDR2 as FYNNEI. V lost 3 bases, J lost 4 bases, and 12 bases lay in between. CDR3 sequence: CASSEGGSVTEAFF. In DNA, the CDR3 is TGTGCCAGCAGTGAGGGAGGATCGGTCACTGAAGCTTTCTTT.

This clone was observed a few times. As DNA, the CDR3 is TGTGCCAGCAGCGCCCGGAACGGGGCTGGAAACACCATATATTTT. It translates to CASSARNGAGNTIYF. The rearrangement uses TRBV5-4 and TRBJ1-3; unclear D gene. Germline V gene lookup returns CDR1 SGHNT and CDR2 YYREEE (reference sequence). V was cut by 4 bases and J by 2 bases, with 13 bases left in between. This CDR3 contains 15 residues. Drawing the rest from reference TRBV5-4 and TRBJ1-3, the complete variable domain is ETGVTQSPTHLIKTRGQQVTLRCSSQSGHNTVSWYQQALGQGPQFIFQYYREEENGRGNFPPRFSGLQFPNYSSELNVNALELDDSALYLCASSARNGAGNTIYFGEGSWLTVV.

The CDR3 DNA is TGTGCCATCAGCTCCCGGGACAGAAACACTGAAGCTTTCTTT. Translation: CAISSRDRNTEAFF. This chain joins TRBV10-3 and TRBJ1-1; 7 bases align to TRBD1. The trim removed 6 bases at V and 2 bases at J, leaving 6 bases unmatched. The germline CDR1 and CDR2 sequences are ENHRY and SYGVKD. CDR3 size: 14 residues.

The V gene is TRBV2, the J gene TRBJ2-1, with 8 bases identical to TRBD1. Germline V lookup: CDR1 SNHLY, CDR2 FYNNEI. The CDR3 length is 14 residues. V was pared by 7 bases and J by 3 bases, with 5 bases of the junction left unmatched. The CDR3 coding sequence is TGTGCCAGCACCCCCGGACAGGGCTACAATGAGCAGTTCTTC. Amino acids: CASTPGQGYNEQFF. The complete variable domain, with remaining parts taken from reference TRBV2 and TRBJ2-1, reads EPEVTQTPSHQVTQMGQEVILRCVPISNHLYFYWYRQILGQKVEFLVSFYNNEISEKSEIFDDQFSVERPDGSNFTLKIRSTKLEDSAMYFCASTPGQGYNEQFFGPGTRLTVL.

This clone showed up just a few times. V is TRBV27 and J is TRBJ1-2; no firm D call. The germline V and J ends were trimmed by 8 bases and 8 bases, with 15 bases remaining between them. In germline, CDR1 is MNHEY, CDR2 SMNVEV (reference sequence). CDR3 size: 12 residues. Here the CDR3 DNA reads TGTGCCAGCGGAAAGGTTGGGCGAGGCTACACCTTC. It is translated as CASGKVGRGYTF.

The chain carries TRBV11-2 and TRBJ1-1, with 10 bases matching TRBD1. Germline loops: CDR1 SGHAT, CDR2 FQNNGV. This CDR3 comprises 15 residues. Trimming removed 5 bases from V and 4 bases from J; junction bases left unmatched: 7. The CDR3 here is CASSLAGQGRTEAFF. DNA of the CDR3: TGTGCCAGCAGCCTTGCGGGACAGGGGCGCACTGAAGCTTTCTTT.

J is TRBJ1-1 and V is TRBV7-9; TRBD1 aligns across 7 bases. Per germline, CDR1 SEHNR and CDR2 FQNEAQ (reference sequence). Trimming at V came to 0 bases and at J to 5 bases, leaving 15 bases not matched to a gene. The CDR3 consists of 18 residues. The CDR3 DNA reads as TGTGCCAGCAGCTTAGCTCCCCTTACGTCGGGACAGAGGACTGAAGCTTTCTTT. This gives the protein CASSLAPLTSGQRTEAFF. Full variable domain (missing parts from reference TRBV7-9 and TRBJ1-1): DTGVSQNPRHKITKRGQNVTFRCDPISEHNRLYWYRQTLGQGPEFLTYFQNEAQLEKSRLLSDRFSAERPKGSFSTLEIQRTEQGDSAMYLCASSLAPLTSGQRTEAFFGQGTRLTVV.

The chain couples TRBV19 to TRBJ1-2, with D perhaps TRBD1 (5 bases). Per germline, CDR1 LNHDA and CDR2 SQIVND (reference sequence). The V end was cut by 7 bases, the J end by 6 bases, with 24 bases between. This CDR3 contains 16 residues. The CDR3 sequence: CASNAYGRGSEHGYTF. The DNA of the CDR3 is TGTGCCAGTAACGCCTATGGGAGGGGTAGTGAGCATGGCTACACCTTC. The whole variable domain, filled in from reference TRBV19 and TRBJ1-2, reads DGGITQSPKYLFRKEGQNVTLSCEQNLNHDAMYWYRQDPGQGLRLIYYSQIVNDFQKGDIAEGYSVSREKKESFPLTVTSAQKNPTAFYLCASNAYGRGSEHGYTFGSGTRLTVV.

The CDR3 DNA is TGTGCCAGCAGCTTAGAGGGGGGGATAACAGATACGCAGTATTTT. Protein: CASSLEGGITDTQYF. The chain combines TRBV7-2 with TRBJ2-3; possibly TRBD2 for D (7 bases). The germline gives CDR1 SGHTA, CDR2 FQGNSA. V was shortened by 1 base and J by 3 bases, with 11 bases between the two germline ends. The CDR3 runs 15 residues.

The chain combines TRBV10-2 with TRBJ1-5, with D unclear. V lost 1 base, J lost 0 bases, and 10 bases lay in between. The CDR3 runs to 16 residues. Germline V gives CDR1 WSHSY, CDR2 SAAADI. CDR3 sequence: CASSEYAGYSNQPQHF. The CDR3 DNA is TGCGCCAGCAGTGAGTACGCAGGCTATAGCAATCAGCCCCAGCATTTT.

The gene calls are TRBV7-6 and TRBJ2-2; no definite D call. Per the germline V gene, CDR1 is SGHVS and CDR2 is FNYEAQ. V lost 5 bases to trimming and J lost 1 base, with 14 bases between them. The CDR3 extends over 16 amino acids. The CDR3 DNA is TGTGCCAGCAGCGCTCAAAGCGCTGAGAACACCGGGGAGCTGTTTTTT. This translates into CASSAQSAENTGELFF.

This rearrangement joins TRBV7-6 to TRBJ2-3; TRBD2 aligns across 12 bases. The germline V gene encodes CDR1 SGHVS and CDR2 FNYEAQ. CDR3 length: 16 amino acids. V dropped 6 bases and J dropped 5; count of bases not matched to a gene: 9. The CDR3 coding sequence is TGTGCCAGCAGTCCTCTAGCGGGAGGGCCTGTAGATACGCAGTATTTT. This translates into CASSPLAGGPVDTQYF.

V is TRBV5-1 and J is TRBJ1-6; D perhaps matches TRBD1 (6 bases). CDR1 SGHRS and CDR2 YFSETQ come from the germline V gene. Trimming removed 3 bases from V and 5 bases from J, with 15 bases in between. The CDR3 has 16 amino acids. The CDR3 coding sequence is TGCGCCAGCAGCTCTTCGACAGGAGCGGATAATTCACCCCTCCACTTT. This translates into CASSSSTGADNSPLHF.

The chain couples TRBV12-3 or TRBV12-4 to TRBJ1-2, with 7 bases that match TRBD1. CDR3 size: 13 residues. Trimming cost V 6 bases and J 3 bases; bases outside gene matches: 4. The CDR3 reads CASSSGQYYGYTF. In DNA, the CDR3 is TGTGCCAGCAGCTCGGGACAGTACTATGGCTACACCTTC.

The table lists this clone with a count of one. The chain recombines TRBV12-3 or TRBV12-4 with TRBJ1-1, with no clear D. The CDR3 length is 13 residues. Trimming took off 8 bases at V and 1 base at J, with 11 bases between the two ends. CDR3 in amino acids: CASSGMRNTEAFF. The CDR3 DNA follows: TGTGCCAGCTCCGGGATGCGGAACACTGAAGCTTTCTTT.

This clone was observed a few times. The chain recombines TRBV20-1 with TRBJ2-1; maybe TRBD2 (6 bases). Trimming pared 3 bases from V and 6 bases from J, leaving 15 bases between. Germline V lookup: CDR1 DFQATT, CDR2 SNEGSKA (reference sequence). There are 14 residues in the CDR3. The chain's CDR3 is CSASTPWDFNEQFF. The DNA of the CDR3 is TGCAGTGCTAGTACCCCTTGGGACTTCAATGAGCAGTTCTTC.

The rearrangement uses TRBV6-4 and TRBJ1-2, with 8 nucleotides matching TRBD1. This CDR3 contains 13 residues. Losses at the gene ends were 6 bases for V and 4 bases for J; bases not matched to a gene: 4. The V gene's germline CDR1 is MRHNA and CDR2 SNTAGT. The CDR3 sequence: CASSRGLGYGYTF. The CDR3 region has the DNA TGTGCCAGCAGCAGGGGGCTTGGCTATGGCTACACCTTC.

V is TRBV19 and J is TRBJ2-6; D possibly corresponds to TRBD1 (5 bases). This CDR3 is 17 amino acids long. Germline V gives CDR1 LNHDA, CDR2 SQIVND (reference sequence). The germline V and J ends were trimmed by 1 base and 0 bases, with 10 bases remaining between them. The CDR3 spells CASSIADSFSGANVLTF. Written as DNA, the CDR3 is TGTGCCAGTAGTATAGCAGACAGCTTCTCTGGGGCCAACGTCCTGACTTTC.